Listed below are T cell receptor beta chains from one sample, sequenced in a study of shared clonotypes between healthy human individuals. Clones were sequenced by immunoSEQ multiplex PCR, and TCRdb holds only the in-frame ones, with some missing. The sample lists some 1 million clones, roughly 75% seen once, with roughly 1.5% in the top ten. The source material was memory CD4+ T cells sorted from blood. These receptor sequences come from a man younger than 35 in good health. Both conserved end residues are part of each CDR3. The order of the fields is V gene, clone size, J gene, D gene, CDR3 protein, CDR3 DNA. D genes are given only for firm matches. Rows give clone size only sometimes, using once, few, many, or a class for an expanded clone.

TRBV4-2	NA	TRBJ2-3	TRBD2	CASSQELAGARGDTQYF	TGTGCCAGCAGCCAAGAACTAGCGGGGGCGAGAGGCGATACGCAGTATTTT
TRBV5-1	NA	TRBJ2-5	NA	CASSPRGAEETQYF	TGCGCCAGCAGCCCGAGGGGAGCGGAAGAGACCCAGTACTTC
TRBV6-5	NA	TRBJ1-3	NA	CASTLASGNTIYF	TGTGCCAGTACATTGGCATCTGGAAACACCATATATTTT
TRBV13	once	TRBJ2-5	TRBD1	CASSLYRGLQETQYF	TGTGCCAGCAGCTTATACAGGGGGCTACAAGAGACCCAGTACTTC
TRBV7-2	few	TRBJ2-7	NA	CASSFLSYEQYF	TGTGCCAGCAGCTTCCTCTCCTACGAGCAGTACTTC
TRBV19	few	TRBJ2-4	TRBD1	CASSTPGQGHAKNIQYF	TGTGCCAGTAGTACGCCGGGACAGGGACATGCCAAAAACATTCAGTACTTC
TRBV6-6	few	TRBJ1-5	NA	CASRGGNQPQHF	TGTGCCAGCAGGGGTGGCAATCAGCCCCAGCATTTT
TRBV7-9	NA	TRBJ2-3	TRBD2	CASSPTSGGLTDTQYF	TGTGCCAGCAGCCCCACTAGCGGGGGCCTCACAGATACGCAGTATTTT
TRBV5-1	NA	TRBJ1-1	TRBD1	CASSYRQGLDTEAFF	TGCGCCAGCAGCTATAGACAGGGCTTGGACACTGAAGCTTTCTTT
TRBV6-6	NA	TRBJ2-5	TRBD2	CASSSRLAGGETQYF	TGTGCCAGCAGCTCTCGGCTAGCGGGGGGCGAGACCCAGTACTTC
TRBV11-3	NA	TRBJ2-1	NA	CASSLQGGSDNEQFF	TGTGCCAGCAGCTTACAAGGGGGTTCGGACAATGAGCAGTTCTTC
TRBV7-9	NA	TRBJ1-3	NA	CASPNESSGNTIYF	TGTGCCAGCCCCAACGAGAGCTCTGGAAACACCATATATTTT
TRBV10-2	NA	TRBJ2-1	NA	CASSARDEQFF	TGCGCCAGCAGTGCTAGAGATGAGCAGTTCTTC
TRBV19	NA	TRBJ2-7	TRBD2	CASSIGPSGGYEQYF	TGTGCCAGTAGTATAGGCCCTAGCGGGGGCTACGAGCAGTACTTC
TRBV10-3	once	TRBJ2-1	NA	CAIRGEGDGFF	TGTGCCATCAGGGGAGAGGGGGACGGGTTCTTC
TRBV4-2	NA	TRBJ2-3	NA	CASSQVGGGSTDTQYF	TGTGCCAGCAGCCAAGTAGGGGGGGGTAGCACAGATACGCAGTATTTT
TRBV12-5	NA	TRBJ2-1	NA	CASGLSALTAYNEQFF	TGTGCTAGTGGTTTGAGCGCCCTGACAGCATACAATGAGCAGTTCTTC
TRBV7-6	once	TRBJ2-1	NA	CASSHRTVLSSYNEQFF	TGTGCCAGCAGTCATCGGACGGTCCTGAGCTCCTACAATGAGCAGTTCTTC
TRBV25-1	NA	TRBJ2-5	NA	CASSEWDGVGETQYF	TGTGCCAGCAGTGAATGGGACGGGGTGGGGGAGACCCAGTACTTC
TRBV10-3	NA	TRBJ1-4	NA	CAISYRANEKLFF	TGTGCCATAAGTTACAGGGCTAATGAAAAACTGTTTTTT
TRBV10-3	NA	TRBJ1-1	NA	CAISTGSPGTEAFF	TGTGCCATCAGCACAGGGTCCCCTGGGACTGAAGCTTTCTTT
TRBV6-6	NA	TRBJ2-7	NA	CASSGLYGGIGEQYF	TGTGCCAGCAGCGGCCTTTACGGTGGCATAGGGGAGCAGTACTTC
TRBV5-6	NA	TRBJ2-2	NA	CASSLDPGGTGELFF	TGTGCCAGCAGCTTGGATCCTGGGGGGACCGGGGAGCTGTTTTTT
TRBV11-2	few	TRBJ2-3	TRBD1	CASSLVLRDRARQYF	TGTGCCAGCAGCTTAGTTCTCCGGGACAGGGCCAGGCAGTATTTT
TRBV11-2	NA	TRBJ1-2	TRBD1	CASSLGHGTVNYGYTF	TGTGCCAGCAGCTTAGGCCACGGGACAGTTAACTATGGCTACACCTTC
TRBV19	NA	TRBJ2-2	NA	CASSLDLRQDNTGELFF	TGTGCCAGTAGTCTCGACCTACGACAGGACAACACCGGGGAGCTGTTTTTT
TRBV19	NA	TRBJ1-4	NA	CASGVVSGEKLFF	TGTGCGAGTGGTGTGGTGAGTGGTGAAAAACTGTTTTTT
TRBV11-3	NA	TRBJ1-5	NA	CASSLDQGETKSAYGVPQHF	TGTGCCAGCAGCTTAGACCAAGGCGAGACGAAGTCGGCGTATGGGGTTCCCCAGCATTTT
TRBV5-4	NA	TRBJ1-2	NA	CASSFGGLNYGYTF	TGTGCCAGCAGCTTCGGGGGGCTTAACTATGGCTACACCTTC
TRBV18	NA	TRBJ1-1	TRBD1	CASSLDRGRSEAFF	TGTGCCAGCTCTCTCGACAGGGGGCGGAGTGAAGCTTTCTTT
TRBV18	NA	TRBJ2-7	TRBD2	CASSLGLAGEQYF	TGTGCCAGCTCCCTAGGACTAGCGGGCGAGCAGTACTTC
TRBV5-6	NA	TRBJ2-1	NA	CASSPLEGNEQFF	TGTGCCAGCAGCCCATTGGAGGGCAATGAGCAGTTCTTC
TRBV7-2	NA	TRBJ2-1	TRBD2	CASSLVGLADNEQFF	TGTGCCAGCAGCTTGGTAGGGCTAGCGGACAATGAGCAGTTCTTC